Sequencing of this TCR beta chain was carried out in a study of response to subunit inactivated influenza vaccine. Study outcomes and limitations: That few new T cells are recruited by each seasonal influenza vaccination was the authors' suggestion.

Via MiXCR, TCRdb re-called the RT-PCR reads, giving one row per CDR3 protein. The table has about 240,000 distinct CDR3 sequences, 9% to 15% seen once. V was shortened by 8 bases and J by 6 bases, with 17 bases between the two germline ends. Germline CDR1 is DFQATT and CDR2 is SNEGSKA (reference sequence). The CDR3 runs to 12 residues. There are many counts of this clonotype. The antigen remains unidentified. The V and J genes are TRBV20-1 and TRBJ2-7; TRBD2 might be the D (6 bases). The TCR originated in a middle-aged man who received an inactivated influenza vaccine. The material was non-naive T cells sorted from PBMCs, obtained 14 days before vaccination. The CDR3 DNA reads TGCAGTCCTACGCCGGGGGTCGGCGAGCAGTACTTC. This gives the protein CSPTPGVGEQYF.